Each of the 13 T cell receptor beta chains below was sequenced from the same sample in a study of shared clonotypes between healthy human individuals. Naivety among CD8 cells was defined by CD45RO negativity and positive CCR7 selection, thereby excluding terminally differentiated effector memory CD45RA+ cells. Here immunoSEQ multiplex PCR was the method, and the copy in TCRdb shows in-frame clones only, minus some. Found here are about 820,000 clones, nearly 95% of them singletons; the top ten hold around 24%. The sequenced sample consisted of naive CD8+ T cells sorted from blood. Receptors were obtained from a man aged 25 to 40 in good health.

The V and J genes are TRBV13 and TRBJ2-2; TRBD1 is a possible D gene (6 bases). The V end was cut by 1 base, the J end by 0 bases, with 12 bases between. This CDR3 has 17 amino acids. Germline loops: CDR1 PRHDT, CDR2 FYEKMQ (reference sequence). DNA of the CDR3: TGTGCCAGCAGCTTAGTTTCAGGGGCCACGAACACCGGGGAGCTGTTTTTT. This sequence encodes CASSLVSGATNTGELFF. The full variable domain, rest sourced from reference TRBV13 and TRBJ2-2, is AAGVIQSPRHLIKEKRETATLKCYPIPRHDTVYWYQQGPGQDPQFLISFYEKMQSDKGSIPDRFSAQQFSDYHSELNMSSLELGDSALYFCASSLVSGATNTGELFFGEGSRLTVL.

V usage is TRBV27 and J usage is TRBJ2-7, with a weak D call TRBD2 (6 bases). Germline-derived CDR1 and CDR2 are MNHEY and SMNVEV (reference sequence). The CDR3 extends over 13 amino acids. Trimming took off 4 bases at V and 5 bases at J, with 12 bases between the two ends. The CDR3 sequence: CASSWRGSNEQYF. Written as DNA, the CDR3 is TGTGCCAGCAGTTGGCGGGGCAGCAACGAGCAGTACTTC.

The CDR3 DNA reads TGTGCCAGCTCGGGTGGCCCAGGGTCCGACCTAACAACTAATGAAAAACTGTTTTTT. Translating gives CASSGGPGSDLTTNEKLFF. J is TRBJ1-4 and V is TRBV18, with a possible D match to TRBD1 (5 bases). This CDR3 has 19 amino acids. CDR1 is KGHSH and CDR2 is LQKENI in the germline V gene. V lost 6 bases and J 0 bases, leaving 23 bases between the germline ends. Based on the CDR3 plus reference TRBV18 and TRBJ1-4, the full variable domain is NAGVMQNPRHLVRRRGQEARLRCSPMKGHSHVYWYRQLPEEGLKFMVYLQKENIIDESGMPKERFSAEFPKEGPSILRIQQVVRGDSAAYFCASSGGPGSDLTTNEKLFFGSGTQLSVL.

V gene TRBV7-9 combines with J gene TRBJ2-5; D not certain. This CDR3 is 16 amino acids long. The germline gives CDR1 SEHNR, CDR2 FQNEAQ (reference sequence). V lost 3 bases and J lost 2, with 16 bases in between. Written as DNA, the CDR3 is TGTGCCAGCAGCTTGTGGTCCTCCCTAAAACAAGAGACCCAGTACTTC. As protein: CASSLWSSLKQETQYF.

This chain links TRBV7-9 with TRBJ1-1, with a possible D match to TRBD1 (6 bases). Trimming pared 4 bases from V and 4 bases from J, leaving 13 bases between. The CDR3 contains 14 residues. The V gene's germline CDR1 is SEHNR and CDR2 FQNEAQ (reference sequence). CDR3 DNA: TGTGCCAGCAGCTCAGGGGAGGGAATCACTGAAGCTTTCTTT. Translated: CASSSGEGITEAFF.

The chain carries TRBV10-1 and TRBJ2-7; 11 positions match TRBD1. J gave up 3 bases and V 0 bases, and 4 bases lay outside the gene matches. Germline V gene data show CDR1 as WNHNN and CDR2 as SYGVQD (reference sequence). This CDR3 spans 16 amino acids. The CDR3 DNA reads as TGCGCCAGCAGTGAGTCCTCGGACAGGGGGCTCTACGAGCAGTACTTC. Translation gives CASSESSDRGLYEQYF.

The chain combines TRBV7-9 with TRBJ2-4, with D tentatively TRBD2 (5 bases). V shed 3 bases and J shed 3 bases, with 21 bases lying between them. In germline, CDR1 is SEHNR, CDR2 FQNEAQ (reference sequence). The CDR3 runs 18 residues. The CDR3, as DNA: TGTGCCAGCAGCTTTCCCCCAGCTTCGGGGATTTACAAAAACATTCAGTACTTC. Its translation is CASSFPPASGIYKNIQYF.

This sequence joins TRBV27 and TRBJ1-2, with 10 bases identical to TRBD1. CDR1 is MNHEY and CDR2 is SMNVEV in the germline V gene (reference sequence). This CDR3 has 13 residues. V was pared by 10 bases and J by 4 bases, with 6 bases of the junction left unmatched. CDR3 protein: CATRQGALYGYTF. The CDR3 DNA sequence: TGTGCCACCCGACAGGGGGCACTCTATGGCTACACCTTC.

The gene calls are TRBV29-1 and TRBJ1-1; TRBD1 matches 9 bases. The germline V gene encodes CDR1 SQVTM and CDR2 ANQGSEA. Trimming at V came to 7 bases and at J to 6 bases, leaving 6 bases not matched to a gene. The CDR3 runs 12 residues. For the CDR3, the DNA is TGCAGCGCAGGGACAGGGCTGCCTGAAGCTTTCTTT. It is translated as CSAGTGLPEAFF.

The rearrangement joins TRBV7-6 to TRBJ2-1, with a tentative D call TRBD1 (5 bases). The V end was cut by 7 bases, the J end by 7 bases, with 11 bases between. This CDR3 has 12 residues. CDR1 and CDR2 from the germline V gene are SGHVS and FNYEAQ. The CDR3 here is CASTDQGNEQFF. CDR3 DNA: TGTGCCAGCACCGACCAGGGAAATGAGCAGTTCTTC. The variable domain in full, completed from reference TRBV7-6 and TRBJ2-1, reads GAGVSQSPRYKVTKRGQDVALRCDPISGHVSLYWYRQALGQGPEFLTYFNYEAQQDKSGLPNDRFSAERPEGSISTLTIQRTEQRDSAMYRCASTDQGNEQFFGPGTRLTVL.

V usage is TRBV7-9 and J usage is TRBJ2-7; D may match TRBD1 or TRBD2 (6 bases each). Per germline, CDR1 SEHNR and CDR2 FQNEAQ (reference sequence). CDR3 size: 16 residues. Trimming removed 6 bases from V and 3 bases from J, with 21 bases in between. CDR3 DNA sequence: TGTGCCAGCAGTTTACACGACAAGGGGGGACTCTACGAGCAGTACTTC. Protein sequence: CASSLHDKGGLYEQYF.

This clone was seen only once. The sample contains more than one DNA sequence encoding this CDR3. This chain connects TRBV7-9 to TRBJ2-7, with 8 bases lining up with TRBD2. Trimming at V came to 5 bases and at J to 2 bases, leaving 5 bases not matched to a gene. The CDR3 covers 14 residues. The germline gives CDR1 SEHNR, CDR2 FQNEAQ (reference sequence). The chain's CDR3 is CASSHSGSPYEQYF. The DNA of the CDR3 is TGTGCCAGCAGCCACAGCGGGAGTCCCTACGAGCAGTACTTC.

The V and J genes are TRBV28 and TRBJ2-1, with 10 bases aligning to TRBD2. The CDR3 spans 16 residues. Germline lookup yields CDR1 MDHEN and CDR2 SYDVKM. J gave up 7 bases and V 2 bases, and 8 bases lay outside the gene matches. The CDR3 loop reads CASSLQPGLATNEQFF. The CDR3 DNA reads as TGTGCCAGCAGTTTACAACCGGGACTAGCGACGAATGAGCAGTTCTTC.